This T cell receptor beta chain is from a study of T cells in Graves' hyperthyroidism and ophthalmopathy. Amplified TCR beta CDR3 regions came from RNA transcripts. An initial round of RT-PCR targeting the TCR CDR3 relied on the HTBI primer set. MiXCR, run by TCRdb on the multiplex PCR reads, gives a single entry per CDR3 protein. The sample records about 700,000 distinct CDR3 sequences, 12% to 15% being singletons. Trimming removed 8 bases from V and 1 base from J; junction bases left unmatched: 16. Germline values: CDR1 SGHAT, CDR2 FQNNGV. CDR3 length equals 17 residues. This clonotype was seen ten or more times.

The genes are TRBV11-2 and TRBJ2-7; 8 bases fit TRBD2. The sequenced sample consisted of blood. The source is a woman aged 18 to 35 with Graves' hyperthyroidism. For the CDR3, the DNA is TGTGCCAGCGGTATAAGACGGGGGGGCGCTTGGTCCTACGAGCAGTACTTC. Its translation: CASGIRRGGAWSYEQYF.